Presented here are 7 T cell receptor beta chains from one specimen sequenced in a study of shared clonotypes between healthy human individuals. Assay used: immunoSEQ multiplex PCR; TCRdb lists only in-frame clones, some missing. In the table there are roughly 1,000,000 clones, approximately 80% of which are singletons. Sequenced: memory CD4+ T cells from PBMCs. Subset indicated: CD45RA-negative fraction. Source of these receptors: a man between 18 and 35 years old in good health. Some clones in this sample may be carry-over from other donors' samples.

The chain uses TRBV4-3 and TRBJ2-2, with a weak D call TRBD2 (6 bases). There are 14 residues in the CDR3. The V gene lost 3 bases and the J gene lost 7 bases, with 12 bases spanning the gap. The germline gives CDR1 LGHNA, CDR2 YSLEER. In DNA form, the CDR3 reads TGCGCCAGCAGCCACGGGAGAGCGAACGGGGAGCTGTTTTTT. It encodes CASSHGRANGELFF.

The rearrangement links TRBV18 to TRBJ2-3; a weak D match, TRBD1 (6 bases). Trimming left V 3 bases short and J 4 bases short, with 14 bases between. The CDR3 has 15 residues. Germline V lookup: CDR1 KGHSH, CDR2 LQKENI. CDR3 sequence reads: CASSPGQTGADTQYF. CDR3 nucleotide sequence: TGTGCCAGCTCACCCGGACAGACTGGGGCAGATACGCAGTATTTT. Together with reference TRBV18 and TRBJ2-3, the CDR3 gives the full variable domain: NAGVMQNPRHLVRRRGQEARLRCSPMKGHSHVYWYRQLPEEGLKFMVYLQKENIIDESGMPKERFSAEFPKEGPSILRIQQVVRGDSAAYFCASSPGQTGADTQYFGPGTRLTVL.

CDR3 sequence reads: CASSPRLGYEQYF. CDR3 bases: TGTGCCAGCAGCCCTAGACTAGGGTACGAGCAGTACTTC. The V call is TRBV4-2, the J call TRBJ2-7; TRBD2 is a possible D gene (6 bases). With 4 bases removed from V and 4 bases from J, the gap between germline ends came to 11 bases. CDR3 length equals 13 residues. CDR1 and CDR2 (germline): LGHNA, YNFKEQ.

The chain links TRBV7-2 to TRBJ2-1; a weak D match, TRBD1 (5 bases). Between the trimmed V and J ends, which lost 0 bases and 10 bases, there was a span of 7 bases. There are 12 residues in the CDR3. Per germline, CDR1 SGHTA and CDR2 FQGNSA. The CDR3 is CASSLAGREQFF. The CDR3 bases are TGTGCCAGCAGCTTAGCGGGGCGCGAGCAGTTCTTC.

The rearrangement joins TRBV28 to TRBJ2-1; D gene uncertain. Trimming pared 7 bases from V and 4 bases from J, leaving 11 bases between. This CDR3 has 13 amino acids. Looked up from germline, CDR1 is MDHEN and CDR2 is SYDVKM. CDR3 protein: CASTGGIYNEQFF. CDR3 DNA: TGTGCCAGCACGGGCGGAATTTACAATGAGCAGTTCTTC.

V is TRBV28 and J is TRBJ1-1; the D gene is possibly TRBD1 (6 bases). CDR1 is MDHEN and CDR2 is SYDVKM in the germline V gene. Trimming took 1 base from V and 4 from J, leaving 13 bases between them. The CDR3 consists of 15 residues. The CDR3 here is CASSLFGGGGTEAFF. The CDR3 bases are TGTGCCAGCAGTTTATTTGGGGGGGGCGGCACTGAAGCTTTCTTT.

The chain is built from TRBV5-1 and TRBJ2-7, with TRBD2 as a possible D gene (5 bases). The CDR3 runs to 15 residues. Trimming removed 4 bases from V and 2 bases from J, with 16 bases in between. Germline loops: CDR1 SGHRS, CDR2 YFSETQ. As DNA, the CDR3 is TGCGCCAGCAGCCTGGAAAACTACGGGACCTACGAGCAGTACTTC. Protein product: CASSLENYGTYEQYF.